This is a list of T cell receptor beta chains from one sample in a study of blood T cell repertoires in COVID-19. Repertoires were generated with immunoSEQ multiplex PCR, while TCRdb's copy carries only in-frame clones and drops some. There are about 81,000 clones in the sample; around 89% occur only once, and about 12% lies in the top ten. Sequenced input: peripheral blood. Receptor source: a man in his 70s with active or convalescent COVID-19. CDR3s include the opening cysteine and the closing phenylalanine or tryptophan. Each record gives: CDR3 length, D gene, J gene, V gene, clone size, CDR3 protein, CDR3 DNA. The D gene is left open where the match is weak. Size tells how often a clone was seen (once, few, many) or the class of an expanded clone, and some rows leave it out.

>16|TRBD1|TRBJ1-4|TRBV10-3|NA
CAISRQGKGTNEKLFF
TGTGCCATCAGTCGACAGGGGAAGGGAACTAATGAAAAACTGTTTTTT
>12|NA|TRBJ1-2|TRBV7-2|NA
CASSLNFPGYTF
TGTGCCAGCAGCTTAAACTTCCCGGGCTACACCTTC
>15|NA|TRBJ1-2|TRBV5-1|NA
CASSPEAGPSYGYTF
TGCGCCAGCAGCCCGGAGGCGGGACCGAGCTATGGCTACACCTTC
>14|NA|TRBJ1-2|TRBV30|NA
CAWSSVGGSYGYTF
TGTGCCTGGAGTAGTGTAGGAGGGTCCTATGGCTACACCTTC
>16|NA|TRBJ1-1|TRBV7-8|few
CASSLSLGGEVAEAFF
TGTGCCAGCAGCTTATCCCTTGGGGGCGAAGTGGCTGAAGCTTTCTTT
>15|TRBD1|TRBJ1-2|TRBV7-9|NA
CASTRFKEGGLGYTF
TGTGCCAGCACCCGATTCAAGGAAGGGGGCCTGGGCTACACCTTC
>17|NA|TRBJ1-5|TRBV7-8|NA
CASSPIILRESNQPQHF
TGTGCCAGCAGCCCAATAATTCTTCGGGAGAGCAATCAGCCCCAGCATTTT
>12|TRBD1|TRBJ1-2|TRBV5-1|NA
CASRTGTYGYTF
TGCGCCAGCCGGACAGGGACCTATGGCTACACCTTC
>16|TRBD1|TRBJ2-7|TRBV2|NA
CASSLDRDSLSYEQYF
TGTGCCAGCAGTCTCGACCGGGACAGTCTCTCCTACGAGCAGTACTTC
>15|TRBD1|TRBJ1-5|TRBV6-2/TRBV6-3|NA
CASSQWGTGFQPQHF
TGTGCCAGCAGTCAATGGGGGACAGGGTTTCAGCCCCAGCATTTT
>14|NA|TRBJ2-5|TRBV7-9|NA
CASRLPSGVETQYF
TGTGCCAGCAGACTACCCTCAGGGGTAGAGACCCAGTACTTC
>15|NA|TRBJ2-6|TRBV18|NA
CASSSPNSGANVLTF
TGTGCCAGCTCATCCCCTAACTCTGGGGCCAACGTCCTGACTTTC
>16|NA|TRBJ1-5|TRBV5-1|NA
CASSWGPGLLNQPQHF
TGCGCCAGCAGCTGGGGCCCGGGTCTCCTTAATCAGCCCCAGCATTTT
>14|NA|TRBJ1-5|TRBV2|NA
CASSDSYSNQPQHF
TGTGCCAGCAGTGACAGTTATAGCAATCAGCCCCAGCATTTT
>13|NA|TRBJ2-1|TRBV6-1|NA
CASSEWGVNEQFF
TGTGCCAGCAGTGAGTGGGGGGTCAATGAGCAGTTCTTC
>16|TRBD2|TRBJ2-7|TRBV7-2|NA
CASSLVSGGTTYEQYF
TGTGCCAGCAGCTTAGTGTCGGGGGGTACCACCTACGAGCAGTACTTC
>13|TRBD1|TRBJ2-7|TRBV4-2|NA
CASSQQGQGEQYF
TGTGCCAGCAGCCAACAAGGACAGGGCGAGCAGTACTTC
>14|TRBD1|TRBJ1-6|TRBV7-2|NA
CASKNGQGNSPLHF
TGTGCCAGCAAGAATGGACAGGGGAATTCACCCCTCCACTTT
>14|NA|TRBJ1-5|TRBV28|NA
CASSLGQGGQPQHF
TGTGCCAGCAGTTTGGGGCAGGGTGGTCAGCCCCAGCATTTT
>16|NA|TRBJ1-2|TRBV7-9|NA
CASSSGPRLGGYGYTF
TGTGCCAGCAGCTCAGGGCCTCGACTGGGAGGCTATGGCTACACCTTC
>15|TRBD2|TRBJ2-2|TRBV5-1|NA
CASSLGLASTGELFF
TGCGCCAGCAGTCTCGGACTAGCCTCGACCGGGGAGCTATTTTTT
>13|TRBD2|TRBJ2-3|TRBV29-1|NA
CSGSGGVGDTQYF
TGCAGCGGTAGCGGGGGAGTCGGAGATACGCAGTATTTT
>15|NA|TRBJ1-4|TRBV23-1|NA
CASSQKSSTNEKLFF
TGCGCCAGCAGTCAGAAGAGTTCAACTAATGAAAAACTGTTTTTT
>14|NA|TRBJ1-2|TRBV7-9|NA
CASSLAPGPQGYTF
TGTGCCAGCAGCTTAGCTCCAGGGCCTCAGGGCTACACCTTC
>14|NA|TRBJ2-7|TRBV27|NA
CASSLSGADYEQYF
TGTGCCAGCAGTTTATCGGGGGCAGACTACGAGCAGTACTTC
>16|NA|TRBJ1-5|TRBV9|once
CASSVGEGGGAQPQHF
TGTGCCAGCAGCGTAGGGGAGGGAGGGGGTGCTCAGCCCCAGCATTTT
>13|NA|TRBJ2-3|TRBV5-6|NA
CATGVLVGDTQYF
TGTGCCACTGGAGTACTAGTGGGAGATACGCAGTATTTT
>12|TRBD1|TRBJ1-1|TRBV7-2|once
CASSSGDSEAFF
TGTGCCAGCAGCTCAGGGGACAGTGAAGCTTTCTTT
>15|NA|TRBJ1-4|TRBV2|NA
CASSEDWGGDEKLFF
TGTGCCAGCAGTGAGGACTGGGGAGGGGATGAAAAACTGTTTTTT
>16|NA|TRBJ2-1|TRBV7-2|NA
CASSFSPGGVGNEQFF
TGTGCCAGCAGCTTCTCCCCAGGCGGGGTGGGCAATGAGCAGTTCTTC
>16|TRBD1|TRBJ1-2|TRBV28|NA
CASSDNRDRYNYGYTF
TGTGCCAGCAGTGACAACAGGGACAGATATAACTATGGCTACACCTTC
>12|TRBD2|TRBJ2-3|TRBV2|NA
CASRFTSGVRYF
TGTGCCAGCAGGTTCACTAGCGGAGTCCGGTATTTT
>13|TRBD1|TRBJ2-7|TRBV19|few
CASRRTGGYEQYF
TGTGCCAGTAGGCGGACAGGGGGCTACGAGCAGTACTTC
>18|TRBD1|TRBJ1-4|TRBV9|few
CASSPFPGQRATNEKLFF
TGTGCCAGCAGCCCCTTCCCGGGACAGAGGGCAACTAATGAAAAACTGTTTTTT
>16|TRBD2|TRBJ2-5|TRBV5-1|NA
CASSLASGGPRETQYF
TGCGCCAGCAGCTTGGCTAGCGGGGGGCCAAGGGAGACCCAGTACTTC
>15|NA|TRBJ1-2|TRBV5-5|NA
CASSLDDRRNYGYTF
TGTGCCAGCAGCTTGGATGACAGGAGGAATTATGGCTACACCTTC
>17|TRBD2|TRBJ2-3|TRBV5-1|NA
CASSLPGLAGGTDTQYF
TGCGCCAGCAGCTTGCCAGGACTAGCGGGGGGCACAGATACGCAGTATTTT
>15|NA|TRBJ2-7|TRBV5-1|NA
CASSPRVGDIYEQYF
TGCGCCAGCAGCCCTAGAGTTGGCGATATCTACGAGCAGTACTTC
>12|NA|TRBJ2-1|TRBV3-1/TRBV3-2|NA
CASSQSSGEQFF
TGTGCCAGCAGCCAGTCGTCCGGGGAGCAGTTCTTC
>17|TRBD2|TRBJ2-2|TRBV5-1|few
CASSLGRGAPEDGELFF
TGCGCCAGCAGCTTGGGGCGGGGGGCCCCGGAGGACGGGGAGCTGTTTTTT
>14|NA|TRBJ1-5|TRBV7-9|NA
CASSHDTYNQPQHF
TGTGCCAGCAGTCACGACACCTACAATCAGCCCCAGCATTTT
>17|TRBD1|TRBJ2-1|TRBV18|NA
CASSPIWGQSSYNEQFF
TGTGCCAGCTCACCAATCTGGGGACAGAGCTCCTACAATGAGCAGTTCTTC
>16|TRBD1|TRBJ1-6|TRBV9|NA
CASSGGPGTANSPLHF
TGTGCCAGCAGCGGAGGGCCCGGGACAGCGAATTCACCCCTCCACTTT